A selection of T cell receptor beta chains follows, all from one sample in a study of blood T cell repertoires in COVID-19. The assay was immunoSEQ multiplex PCR, and TCRdb's table has in-frame clones only and misses some. Here the sample spans about 150,000 clones, around 85% being singletons. Sequencing was carried out using PBMCs or T cells enriched from blood (not recorded which). Receptors originate from a man aged 45-65 years who had recovered from COVID-19. Both conserved end residues are part of each CDR3. D genes are given only for firm matches. Clone size is given for some rows only: seen once, a few or many times, or a class if the clone is expanded.

clone_size | d_call | j_call | v_call | cdr3_aa | cdr3_nt
- | TRBD1 | TRBJ1-1 | TRBV4-1 | CASSHPGTGLNTEAFF | TGCGCCAGCAGCCATCCCGGGACAGGTCTGAACACTGAAGCTTTCTTT
- | - | TRBJ2-3 | TRBV28 | CASTGTLSDTQYF | TGTGCCAGCACTGGGACACTTTCAGATACGCAGTATTTT
- | - | TRBJ2-5 | TRBV7-3 | CASSSGAGSQETQYF | TGTGCCAGCAGCTCCGGTGCGGGGTCCCAAGAGACCCAGTACTTC
- | - | TRBJ1-1 | TRBV12-3/TRBV12-4 | CASSSSGPTEAFF | TGTGCCAGCAGTTCCTCAGGGCCCACTGAAGCTTTCTTT
- | - | TRBJ2-1 | TRBV6-5 | CASRLDWSVEQFF | TGTGCCAGCAGACTAGACTGGTCAGTTGAGCAGTTCTTC
- | - | TRBJ1-3 | TRBV10-3 | CAISLGQMAGNTIYF | TGTGCCATCAGCCTTGGGCAAATGGCTGGAAACACCATATATTTT
once | TRBD2 | TRBJ2-5 | TRBV7-6 | CASSLGSGLSETQYF | TGTGCCAGCAGCTTAGGTAGCGGGCTATCTGAGACCCAGTACTTC
- | TRBD2 | TRBJ2-1 | TRBV5-1 | CASSGGTSVSNEQFF | TGCGCCAGCAGTGGTGGGACTAGCGTTTCCAATGAGCAGTTCTTC
- | - | TRBJ2-3 | TRBV9 | CASSVAVSLSDTQYF | TGTGCCAGCAGCGTAGCCGTATCCCTATCTGATACGCAGTATTTT
- | TRBD2 | TRBJ2-3 | TRBV3-1/TRBV3-2 | CASSPSGVPTDTQYF | TGTGCCAGCAGCCCCAGCGGGGTACCCACAGATACGCAGTATTTT
- | - | TRBJ2-3 | TRBV5-1 | CASTVGGSTDTQYF | TGCGCCAGCACAGTGGGGGGTAGCACAGATACGCAGTATTTT
- | - | TRBJ1-5 | TRBV20-1 | CSASGGGVPQHF | TGCAGTGCTAGTGGAGGGGGGGTGCCCCAGCATTTT
few | - | TRBJ2-3 | TRBV5-1 | CASSWMENTDTQYF | TGCGCCAGCAGCTGGATGGAGAACACAGATACGCAGTATTTT
- | TRBD1 | TRBJ1-4 | TRBV5-1 | CASSLAGDREKLFF | TGCGCCAGCAGCTTGGCAGGGGACAGGGAAAAACTGTTTTTT
- | TRBD2 | TRBJ2-1 | TRBV9 | CASSVAGQRGYNEQFF | TGTGCCAGCAGCGTAGCTGGCCAGCGGGGGTACAATGAGCAGTTCTTC
- | TRBD1 | TRBJ2-7 | TRBV18 | CASSRDSSYEQYF | TGTGCCAGCTCACGGGACAGCTCCTACGAGCAGTACTTC
- | TRBD1 | TRBJ1-4 | TRBV4-1 | CASSQGGGTGGKLFF | TGCGCCAGCAGCCAAGGAGGGGGGACAGGGGGGAAACTGTTTTTT
- | - | TRBJ1-4 | TRBV7-9 | CASSFLGANEKLFF | TGTGCCAGCAGCTTTTTAGGGGCTAATGAAAAACTGTTTTTT
- | TRBD1 | TRBJ2-2 | TRBV2 | CASNGQMPRGTGELFF | TGTGCCAGCAATGGGCAGATGCCCAGGGGGACCGGGGAGCTGTTTTTT
few | - | TRBJ1-6 | TRBV2 | CASNQGQRYNSPLHF | TGTGCCAGCAACCAAGGACAGCGTTATAATTCACCCCTCCACTTT
- | - | TRBJ2-5 | TRBV7-2 | CASSFAHRETQYF | TGTGCCAGCAGCTTCGCGCACAGAGAGACCCAGTACTTC
- | TRBD1 | TRBJ2-2 | TRBV5-1 | CASSLVAFGTGQNTGELFF | TGCGCCAGCAGCTTGGTGGCCTTCGGGACAGGGCAGAACACCGGGGAGCTGTTTTTT
- | - | TRBJ2-1 | TRBV27 | CATKEGVGGLSYNEQFF | TGTGCCACGAAAGAGGGAGTCGGGGGGCTCTCCTACAATGAGCAGTTCTTC
- | - | TRBJ2-3 | TRBV7-2 | CASSVQGSDTQYF | TGTGCCAGCAGCGTCCAGGGGTCAGATACGCAGTATTTT
- | - | TRBJ1-1 | TRBV18 | CASSPGQGLDTEAFF | TGTGCCAGCTCACCAGGGCAGGGCCTCGACACTGAAGCTTTCTTT
- | TRBD1 | TRBJ1-3 | TRBV6-1 | CASSGTGGMVDGNTIYF | TGTGCCAGCAGTGGAACAGGGGGAATGGTCGACGGAAACACCATATATTTT
- | TRBD1 | TRBJ1-2 | TRBV5-1 | CASSFRDRGRSRGYTF | TGCGCCAGCAGCTTCCGGGACAGGGGGCGGTCGAGGGGCTACACCTTC
- | TRBD1 | TRBJ2-7 | TRBV9 | CASSADTGGNYEQYF | TGTGCCAGCAGCGCGGACACAGGGGGTAACTACGAGCAGTACTTC
few | - | TRBJ2-3 | TRBV5-1 | CASSLGGQSPDTQYF | TGCGCCAGCAGCTTGGGCGGACAGTCGCCAGATACGCAGTATTTT
- | TRBD1 | TRBJ1-2 | TRBV3-1/TRBV3-2 | CASSQADRGLGYTF | TGTGCCAGCAGCCAAGCCGACAGGGGGCTTGGCTACACCTTC
few | TRBD1 | TRBJ1-2 | TRBV30 | CAWKTGVGYTF | TGTGCCTGGAAGACAGGGGTAGGCTACACCTTC
- | TRBD2 | TRBJ2-2 | TRBV5-1 | CASSSGLAGGWLFF | TGCGCCAGCAGCTCGGGACTAGCGGGGGGATGGCTGTTTTTT
- | - | TRBJ1-5 | TRBV5-1 | CASSLAGDQQPQHF | TGCGCCAGCAGCTTGGCAGGGGACCAACAGCCCCAGCATTTT
- | TRBD2 | TRBJ2-2 | TRBV7-2 | CASRGGGRNTGELFF | TGTGCCAGCCGAGGCGGGGGTCGGAACACCGGGGAGCTGTTTTTT
- | - | TRBJ2-2 | TRBV19 | CASSMEDRYTGELFF | TGTGCCAGTAGTATGGAGGACAGATACACCGGGGAGCTGTTTTTT
- | - | TRBJ1-1 | TRBV7-9 | CASSLAEGTEAFF | TGTGCCAGCAGCCTCGCTGAGGGCACTGAAGCTTTCTTT
- | - | TRBJ1-1 | TRBV6-2/TRBV6-3 | CASSYSGLKNTEAFF | TGTGCCAGCAGTTACTCGGGACTGAAGAACACTGAAGCTTTCTTT
- | TRBD1 | TRBJ1-1 | TRBV19 | CASSYTYRGRGVNTEAFF | TGTGCCAGTAGTTATACCTACAGGGGGCGCGGGGTCAACACTGAAGCTTTCTTT
- | - | TRBJ2-2 | TRBV5-1 | CASSLRGANTGELFF | TGCGCCAGCAGCTTGCGGGGAGCTAACACCGGGGAGCTGTTTTTT